A selection of T cell receptor beta chains follows, all from one sample in a study of blood T cell repertoires in COVID-19. Repertoires were generated with immunoSEQ multiplex PCR, while TCRdb's copy carries only in-frame clones and drops some. The repertoire holds 110,000 to 150,000 clones, roughly 84% seen once, with 4.5% to 7% in the top ten. The sequencing sample was made of PBMCs or T cells enriched from blood (not recorded which). These receptors originate from a man aged 35 to 55 with acute COVID-19. CDR3s include the opening cysteine and the closing phenylalanine or tryptophan. Fields, in order: clone size, J gene, D gene, V gene, CDR3 protein, CDR3 DNA. The D gene is left open where the match is weak. Clone size is given for some rows only: seen once, a few or many times, or a class if the clone is expanded.

clone_size: -
j_call: TRBJ1-2
d_call: -
v_call: TRBV2
cdr3_aa: CASSGQTNYGYTF
cdr3_nt: TGTGCCAGCAGTGGACAAACTAACTATGGCTACACCTTC

clone_size: -
j_call: TRBJ1-2
d_call: -
v_call: TRBV18
cdr3_aa: CASSHPGNYGYTF
cdr3_nt: TGTGCCAGCTCACACCCGGGTAACTATGGCTACACCTTC

clone_size: -
j_call: TRBJ2-3
d_call: -
v_call: TRBV3-1/TRBV3-2
cdr3_aa: CASSPDGGLTDTQYF
cdr3_nt: TGTGCCAGCAGTCCCGACGGGGGTCTCACAGATACGCAGTATTTT

clone_size: few
j_call: TRBJ1-5
d_call: -
v_call: TRBV10-1
cdr3_aa: CASSEGPGLGMNQPQHF
cdr3_nt: TGCGCCAGCAGTGAAGGACCAGGGCTGGGAATGAATCAGCCCCAGCATTTT

clone_size: -
j_call: TRBJ1-2
d_call: -
v_call: TRBV10-2
cdr3_aa: CASSEDGYVGYTF
cdr3_nt: TGCGCCAGCAGTGAGGACGGGTACGTGGGCTACACCTTC

clone_size: -
j_call: TRBJ1-2
d_call: -
v_call: TRBV29-1
cdr3_aa: CSARGNYGYTF
cdr3_nt: TGCAGCGCCAGGGGTAACTATGGCTACACCTTC

clone_size: -
j_call: TRBJ2-1
d_call: TRBD1
v_call: TRBV19
cdr3_aa: CASSMTGSSYNEQFF
cdr3_nt: TGTGCCAGTAGTATGACAGGGAGCTCCTACAATGAGCAGTTCTTC

clone_size: -
j_call: TRBJ2-3
d_call: -
v_call: TRBV28
cdr3_aa: CASYPLGRGLRYTQYF
cdr3_nt: TGTGCCAGCTACCCCCTCGGTAGGGGGTTACGGTATACGCAGTATTTT

clone_size: -
j_call: TRBJ2-2
d_call: -
v_call: TRBV5-6
cdr3_aa: CASSLVDRWTGELFF
cdr3_nt: TGTGCCAGCAGCTTGGTGGACAGATGGACCGGGGAGCTGTTTTTT

clone_size: -
j_call: TRBJ1-1
d_call: TRBD1
v_call: TRBV9
cdr3_aa: CASSVAGGPTEAFF
cdr3_nt: TGTGCCAGCAGCGTAGCAGGGGGCCCCACTGAAGCTTTCTTT

clone_size: few
j_call: TRBJ2-3
d_call: TRBD2
v_call: TRBV4-2
cdr3_aa: CASSQDLILSGGSTSTDTQYF
cdr3_nt: TGTGCCAGCAGCCAAGATCTGATATTAAGCGGGGGGTCCACTAGCACAGATACGCAGTATTTT

clone_size: -
j_call: TRBJ1-5
d_call: -
v_call: TRBV7-9
cdr3_aa: CASSAPPGSQVHQPQHF
cdr3_nt: TGTGCCAGCAGCGCGCCCCCAGGATCCCAAGTGCATCAGCCCCAGCATTTT

clone_size: -
j_call: TRBJ1-1
d_call: TRBD1
v_call: TRBV28
cdr3_aa: CASISGTGNTEAFF
cdr3_nt: TGTGCCAGCATCTCCGGGACAGGGAACACTGAAGCTTTCTTT

clone_size: -
j_call: TRBJ2-4
d_call: TRBD2
v_call: TRBV5-5
cdr3_aa: CASSLPRGTSGRPADFIQYF
cdr3_nt: TGTGCCAGCAGCCTACCCCGAGGGACTAGCGGGAGGCCTGCAGATTTCATTCAGTACTTC

clone_size: -
j_call: TRBJ2-5
d_call: TRBD1
v_call: TRBV2
cdr3_aa: CASSGAGTGGRETQYF
cdr3_nt: TGTGCCAGCAGTGGGGCCGGGACAGGGGGTCGGGAGACCCAGTACTTC

clone_size: -
j_call: TRBJ1-3
d_call: -
v_call: TRBV29-1
cdr3_aa: CSVVASGNTIYF
cdr3_nt: TGCAGCGTTGTGGCATCTGGAAACACCATATATTTT

clone_size: -
j_call: TRBJ1-2
d_call: -
v_call: TRBV5-4
cdr3_aa: CASSLAAGTNYGYTF
cdr3_nt: TGTGCCAGCAGCTTGGCCGCGGGTACTAACTATGGCTACACCTTC

clone_size: -
j_call: TRBJ1-1
d_call: -
v_call: TRBV2
cdr3_aa: CASSTYTEAFF
cdr3_nt: TGTGCCAGCAGTACATACACTGAAGCTTTCTTT

clone_size: -
j_call: TRBJ1-5
d_call: -
v_call: TRBV9
cdr3_aa: CASSGHGRGQPQHF
cdr3_nt: TGTGCCAGCAGCGGCCACGGCAGGGGTCAGCCCCAGCATTTT

clone_size: -
j_call: TRBJ1-2
d_call: -
v_call: TRBV7-2
cdr3_aa: CASSLDGGARGYGYTF
cdr3_nt: TGTGCCAGCAGCTTAGATGGGGGGGCTAGAGGCTATGGCTACACCTTC

clone_size: -
j_call: TRBJ1-2
d_call: -
v_call: TRBV9
cdr3_aa: CASSVAAGGGGGYTF
cdr3_nt: TGTGCCAGCAGCGTAGCGGCAGGAGGAGGAGGTGGCTACACCTTC

clone_size: -
j_call: TRBJ1-4
d_call: -
v_call: TRBV5-8
cdr3_aa: CASSLQGATNEKLFF
cdr3_nt: TGTGCCAGCAGCTTACAGGGCGCAACTAATGAAAAACTGTTTTTT

clone_size: -
j_call: TRBJ1-5
d_call: -
v_call: TRBV27
cdr3_aa: CASSLTGTNGNQPQHF
cdr3_nt: TGTGCCAGCAGTTTAACAGGGACAAATGGCAATCAGCCCCAGCATTTT

clone_size: -
j_call: TRBJ2-1
d_call: TRBD2
v_call: TRBV5-8
cdr3_aa: CASSAINSGSYNEQFF
cdr3_nt: TGTGCCAGCAGCGCTATAAATAGCGGGAGCTACAATGAGCAGTTCTTC

clone_size: -
j_call: TRBJ2-2
d_call: TRBD1
v_call: TRBV7-9
cdr3_aa: CASSPRTGNTGELFF
cdr3_nt: TGTGCCAGCAGCCCTAGGACAGGGAACACCGGGGAGCTGTTTTTT

clone_size: -
j_call: TRBJ1-1
d_call: -
v_call: TRBV20-1
cdr3_aa: CSASAPQAIPPEAFF
cdr3_nt: TGCAGTGCTAGTGCGCCACAGGCAATCCCACCTGAAGCTTTCTTT

clone_size: -
j_call: TRBJ2-1
d_call: TRBD1
v_call: TRBV7-2
cdr3_aa: CAIGQGLGNEQFF
cdr3_nt: TGTGCCATAGGACAGGGCCTGGGCAATGAGCAGTTCTTC

clone_size: -
j_call: TRBJ2-3
d_call: -
v_call: TRBV7-8
cdr3_aa: CASSYTPRWSRGADTQYF
cdr3_nt: TGTGCCAGCAGCTACACGCCCCGGTGGTCCAGGGGCGCAGATACGCAGTATTTT

clone_size: -
j_call: TRBJ2-1
d_call: TRBD1
v_call: TRBV5-8
cdr3_aa: CASSLGTGAYNEQFF
cdr3_nt: TGTGCCAGCAGCTTGGGGACAGGGGCCTACAATGAGCAGTTCTTC

clone_size: -
j_call: TRBJ2-7
d_call: TRBD2
v_call: TRBV7-8
cdr3_aa: CASSLVTSGVGEQYF
cdr3_nt: TGTGCCAGCAGCTTAGTTACTAGCGGGGTTGGCGAGCAGTACTTC

clone_size: few
j_call: TRBJ2-6
d_call: TRBD1
v_call: TRBV28
cdr3_aa: CASSYFTGVGGANVLTF
cdr3_nt: TGTGCCAGCAGTTATTTCACAGGGGTTGGTGGGGCCAACGTCCTGACTTTC

clone_size: once
j_call: TRBJ2-1
d_call: TRBD2
v_call: TRBV7-2
cdr3_aa: CASTSGTSYGNEQFF
cdr3_nt: TGTGCCAGCACCTCCGGGACTAGCTATGGGAATGAGCAGTTCTTC

clone_size: -
j_call: TRBJ2-7
d_call: TRBD1
v_call: TRBV24-1
cdr3_aa: CATSETGQGGEQYF
cdr3_nt: TGTGCCACCAGTGAAACGGGACAGGGTGGCGAGCAGTACTTC

clone_size: -
j_call: TRBJ2-3
d_call: -
v_call: TRBV9
cdr3_aa: CASSVASVTDTQYF
cdr3_nt: TGTGCCAGCAGCGTAGCATCGGTGACAGATACGCAGTATTTT

clone_size: -
j_call: TRBJ2-3
d_call: TRBD2
v_call: TRBV14
cdr3_aa: CASSQRGAPSDTQYF
cdr3_nt: TGTGCCAGCAGCCAGCGGGGGGCCCCCTCAGATACGCAGTATTTT

clone_size: -
j_call: TRBJ1-3
d_call: -
v_call: TRBV2
cdr3_aa: CASLWRSGDSGNTIYF
cdr3_nt: TGTGCCAGTCTATGGAGGTCCGGGGACTCTGGAAACACCATATATTTT

clone_size: -
j_call: TRBJ2-2
d_call: -
v_call: TRBV5-5
cdr3_aa: CASSGTFTGELFF
cdr3_nt: TGTGCCAGCAGCGGGACTTTCACCGGGGAGCTGTTTTTT

clone_size: once
j_call: TRBJ2-1
d_call: -
v_call: TRBV28
cdr3_aa: CASSLGLTNEQFF
cdr3_nt: TGTGCCAGCAGTTTGGGGCTGACCAATGAGCAGTTCTTC

clone_size: -
j_call: TRBJ2-7
d_call: TRBD1
v_call: TRBV6-6
cdr3_aa: CASSGQAFYFVF
cdr3_nt: TGTGCCAGCAGCGGACAGGCGTTTTACTTCGTCTTC

clone_size: many
j_call: TRBJ1-6
d_call: -
v_call: TRBV4-1
cdr3_aa: CASSQILGRIEDSPLHF
cdr3_nt: TGCGCCAGCAGCCAAATTCTGGGGCGGATTGAGGATTCACCCCTCCACTTT

clone_size: -
j_call: TRBJ1-1
d_call: -
v_call: TRBV4-2
cdr3_aa: CASSQDWGGTEAFF
cdr3_nt: TGTGCCAGCAGCCAAGATTGGGGGGGCACTGAAGCTTTCTTT

clone_size: -
j_call: TRBJ2-7
d_call: -
v_call: TRBV19
cdr3_aa: CASSIMEGRGYEQYF
cdr3_nt: TGTGCCAGTAGTATCATGGAGGGAAGAGGCTACGAGCAGTACTTC

clone_size: once
j_call: TRBJ2-1
d_call: -
v_call: TRBV19
cdr3_aa: CASSMWEPPYNEQFF
cdr3_nt: TGTGCCAGTAGTATGTGGGAGCCTCCCTACAATGAGCAGTTCTTC

clone_size: -
j_call: TRBJ1-6
d_call: -
v_call: TRBV5-1
cdr3_aa: CASSQQGRGNNSPLHF
cdr3_nt: TGCGCCAGCAGTCAACAGGGTAGAGGTAATAATTCACCCCTCCACTTT

clone_size: -
j_call: TRBJ2-5
d_call: TRBD1
v_call: TRBV6-5
cdr3_aa: CASRSRGQSQETQYF
cdr3_nt: TGTGCCAGCAGATCACGGGGACAGTCACAAGAGACCCAGTACTTC

clone_size: -
j_call: TRBJ2-1
d_call: TRBD1
v_call: TRBV15
cdr3_aa: CATSRDRQGAYEQFF
cdr3_nt: TGTGCCACCAGCAGAGATCGACAGGGGGCGTATGAGCAGTTCTTC

clone_size: -
j_call: TRBJ2-2
d_call: -
v_call: TRBV6-6
cdr3_aa: CASGHSHTGELFF
cdr3_nt: TGTGCCAGCGGACATTCGCACACCGGGGAGCTGTTTTTT

clone_size: once
j_call: TRBJ2-1
d_call: TRBD2
v_call: TRBV10-3
cdr3_aa: CAIRDNSGTSDHNEQFF
cdr3_nt: TGTGCCATCAGGGATAATTCCGGGACTAGCGACCACAATGAGCAGTTCTTC

clone_size: -
j_call: TRBJ2-3
d_call: TRBD2
v_call: TRBV6-5
cdr3_aa: CASSRSGGTADTQYF
cdr3_nt: TGTGCCAGCAGTCGAAGCGGGGGAACGGCAGATACGCAGTATTTT

clone_size: -
j_call: TRBJ2-6
d_call: TRBD2
v_call: TRBV7-2
cdr3_aa: CASSREAVGSSGANVLTF
cdr3_nt: TGTGCCAGCAGCCGGGAGGCAGTTGGAAGCTCTGGGGCCAACGTCCTGACTTTC

clone_size: -
j_call: TRBJ1-3
d_call: -
v_call: TRBV4-3
cdr3_aa: CASSSWTSGSQIYF
cdr3_nt: TGCGCCAGCAGCTCCTGGACTAGCGGGAGCCAAATATATTTT

clone_size: few
j_call: TRBJ1-1
d_call: TRBD1
v_call: TRBV11-2
cdr3_aa: CASSMDRRLNTEAFF
cdr3_nt: TGTGCCAGCAGCATGGACAGGAGATTGAACACTGAAGCTTTCTTT

clone_size: -
j_call: TRBJ2-2
d_call: TRBD2
v_call: TRBV19
cdr3_aa: CASLNREGSSRSGELFF
cdr3_nt: TGTGCCAGTTTAAACCGGGAGGGATCGTCCCGGTCTGGGGAGCTGTTTTTT

clone_size: -
j_call: TRBJ2-7
d_call: -
v_call: TRBV7-9
cdr3_aa: CASSLDRAYEQYF
cdr3_nt: TGTGCCAGCAGCTTGGACAGAGCTTACGAGCAGTACTTC

clone_size: -
j_call: TRBJ1-4
d_call: TRBD1
v_call: TRBV30
cdr3_aa: CAWSTDRTSTNEKLFF
cdr3_nt: TGTGCCTGGAGTACGGACAGGACTTCCACTAATGAAAAACTGTTTTTT